The 25 T cell receptor beta chains below were found in one sample sequenced in a study of T-cell memory formation after mild COVID-19. TCRdb processed the 5' RACE reads anew with MiXCR; each CDR3 protein has one entry. The top ten hold about 13% of the sample, which has 300,000 to 400,000 distinct CDR3 sequences, around 28% seen once. The sequenced sample consisted of PBMCs or a T cell subset sorted from them (not recorded which). The receptors shown here come from an adult woman who had mild COVID-19 (a few samples of this study predate the infection). Cell type and time point are not known.

This clonotype has just a few counts. The rearrangement links TRBV12-3 or TRBV12-4 to TRBJ1-5; the D is unclear. CDR3 length: 11 residues. V lost 2 bases and J lost 9, with 5 bases in between. CDR3 residues: CASSLRGPQHF. The DNA of the CDR3 is TGTGCCAGCAGTTTAAGAGGGCCCCAGCATTTT.

The chain is built from TRBV23-1 and TRBJ1-2; TRBD1 might be the D (5 bases). TRBV23-1 has ORF status, its function being uncertain. The CDR3 runs to 12 residues. The V end was cut by 7 bases, the J end by 5 bases, with 11 bases between. CDR3 sequence: CASNRGEYGYTF. The DNA for the CDR3 is TGCGCCAGCAATCGGGGGGAGTATGGCTACACCTTC.

This clonotype was detected a few times. The gene calls are TRBV6-2 or TRBV6-3 and TRBJ2-7, with D possibly being TRBD1 (5 bases). This CDR3 comprises 13 residues. Germline V gene sequence: CDR1 MNHEY, CDR2 SVGEGT. V was trimmed by 2 bases and J by 5 bases, leaving 10 bases between them. The CDR3 region has the DNA TGTGCCAGCAGTTACGGGGCGACCGACGAGCAGTACTTC. Protein product: CASSYGATDEQYF.

The chain is built from TRBV7-9 and TRBJ2-7; D not certain. The CDR3 totals 12 residues. Germline-derived CDR1 and CDR2 are SEHNR and FQNEAQ (reference sequence). The V and J ends lost 5 bases and 0 bases respectively, with 5 bases between them. The CDR3 is CASSMGSYEQYF. The CDR3 DNA reads as TGTGCCAGCAGCATGGGCTCCTACGAGCAGTACTTC.

This clonotype appeared a single time. The rearrangement uses TRBV9 and TRBJ2-1, with D perhaps assigned TRBD1 or TRBD2 (5 bases each). This CDR3 is 15 amino acids long. Germline V CDR1 and CDR2: SGDLS, YYNGEE. Trimming took 0 bases from V and 12 from J, leaving 19 bases between them. Here the CDR3 reads CASSVGGGTAGGQFF. For the CDR3, the DNA is TGTGCCAGCAGCGTAGGGGGCGGAACGGCTGGGGGGCAGTTCTTC.

This clonotype has just a few counts. The chain combines TRBV6-4 with TRBJ2-3; 14 positions match TRBD2. From germline, CDR1 is MRHNA and CDR2 SNTAGT. Germline trimming cut 0 bases from V and 1 base from J; bases unmatched to any gene: 0. The CDR3 has 17 residues. The CDR3 DNA sequence: TGTGCCAGCAGTGACTCGACTAGCGGGGGGGGCACAGATACGCAGTATTTT. Its translation is CASSDSTSGGGTDTQYF.

This clonotype appeared a few times. J is TRBJ1-1 and V is TRBV7-3; tentative D call: TRBD1 (6 bases). This CDR3 contains 13 residues. Trimming took off 3 bases at V and 5 bases at J, with 10 bases between the two ends. From germline, CDR1 is SGHTA and CDR2 FQGTGA. The CDR3 DNA sequence: TGTGCCAGCAGCTTTACAGGGAGTACTGAAGCTTTCTTT. This translates into CASSFTGSTEAFF.

The chain recombines TRBV29-1 with TRBJ2-7; the match to TRBD2 covers 8 bases. The V segment lost 8 bases and the J segment 5 bases; nucleotides outside the gene matches: 11. The CDR3 runs 13 residues. Germline loops: CDR1 SQVTM, CDR2 ANQGSEA. This CDR3 is CSFRTSGLNEQYF. The CDR3 DNA sequence: TGCAGCTTTCGAACTAGCGGATTAAACGAGCAGTACTTC.

This clonotype was counted between two and nine times. The J gene is TRBJ1-6, the V gene TRBV5-5; 8 bases line up with TRBD1. The CDR3 consists of 15 residues. V trimming: 0 bases; J trimming: 8 bases; junction bases outside the gene matches: 4. The germline V gene has CDR1 SGHKS and CDR2 YYEKEE (reference sequence). The CDR3: CASSLAGGAYSPLHF. CDR3 DNA: TGTGCCAGCAGCTTGGCAGGGGGCGCCTATTCACCCCTCCACTTT.

This chain uses TRBV6-6 with TRBJ2-7; D is possibly TRBD2 (5 bases). The CDR3 covers 11 residues. Germline CDR1 MNHNY, CDR2 SVGAGI (reference sequence). V was cut by 6 bases and J by 7 bases, with 10 bases left in between. This CDR3 reads CASSESGEQYF. DNA for the CDR3: TGTGCCAGCAGCGAGTCGGGGGAGCAGTACTTC.

The table lists this clonotype with many counts. This rearrangement joins TRBV11-3 to TRBJ2-3; the match to TRBD2 covers 8 bases. Germline V CDR1 and CDR2: SGHNT, YENEEA. V shed 5 bases and J 1 base; nucleotides not matched to a gene: 2. The CDR3 consists of 14 residues. CDR3 loop: CASSLRGGTDTQYF. DNA for the CDR3: TGTGCCAGCAGCCTGCGGGGGGGCACAGATACGCAGTATTTT. Full variable domain (outside the CDR3, taken from reference TRBV11-3 and TRBJ2-3): EAGVVQSPRYKIIEKKQPVAFWCNPISGHNTLYWYLQNLGQGPELLIRYENEEAVDDSQLPKDRFSAERLKGVDSTLKIQPAELGDSAVYLCASSLRGGTDTQYFGPGTRLTVL.

This clonotype was observed a few times. The CDR3 coding sequence is TGTGCCAGCAGCTTAGTAAGGGGGCAAGAGACCCAGTACTTC. As protein: CASSLVRGQETQYF. The J gene is TRBJ2-5, the V gene TRBV7-2; D perhaps matches TRBD1 (6 bases). This CDR3 is built from 14 residues. The V end was cut by 1 base, the J end by 2 bases, with 8 bases between. The V gene's germline CDR1 is SGHTA and CDR2 FQGNSA.

The chain carries TRBV5-1 and TRBJ1-3; 9 bases match TRBD1. CDR3 size: 19 residues. Germline trimming cut 1 base from V and 0 bases from J; bases unmatched to any gene: 11. CDR1 is SGHRS, CDR2 YFSETQ, per germline. Here the CDR3 DNA reads TGCGCCAGCAGCTTGTTGGGACAGGGCCGAGCGTTCTCTGGAAACACCATATATTTT. Translating gives CASSLLGQGRAFSGNTIYF.

This clonotype occurred a few times. The V call is TRBV20-1, the J call TRBJ2-3; D possibly corresponds to TRBD2 (6 bases). The CDR3 consists of 15 residues. V lost 5 bases and J lost 1, with 16 bases in between. Looked up from germline, CDR1 is DFQATT and CDR2 is SNEGSKA (reference sequence). As DNA, the CDR3 is TGCAGTGCTGTCAATCTAGGGGAGGGCACAGATACGCAGTATTTT. Translation gives CSAVNLGEGTDTQYF.

The V gene is TRBV12-3 or TRBV12-4, the J gene TRBJ1-1, with a tentative D call TRBD1 (6 bases). Trimming took off 8 bases at V and 2 bases at J, with 9 bases between the two ends. This CDR3 contains 12 residues. The CDR3 region has the DNA TGTGCCAGCGGGACAAGTAACACTGAAGCTTTCTTT. This translates into CASGTSNTEAFF.

This clonotype was observed a handful of times. The chain employs TRBV5-1 and TRBJ2-5; D is uncertain. V was cut by 4 bases and J by 3 bases, with 10 bases left in between. This CDR3 contains 13 residues. The germline CDR1 and CDR2 sequences are SGHRS and YFSETQ. DNA for the CDR3: TGCGCCAGCAGCGCACGCTGGGAAGAGACCCAGTACTTC. It is translated as CASSARWEETQYF.

The chain recombines TRBV20-1 with TRBJ2-1; a possible D gene is TRBD2 (7 bases). The CDR3 spans 15 residues. V was pared by 3 bases and J by 7 bases, with 19 bases between. Germline CDR1 and CDR2: DFQATT and SNEGSKA (reference sequence). The CDR3 protein is CSASSPGGHRNEQFF. Written as DNA, the CDR3 is TGCAGTGCTAGTTCGCCGGGGGGCCACCGTAATGAGCAGTTCTTC.

The chain is built from TRBV20-1 and TRBJ2-7, with TRBD2 matching over 9 bases. V lost 5 bases, J lost 3 bases, and 11 bases stayed unmatched. This CDR3 is built from 15 residues. Germline lookup yields CDR1 DFQATT and CDR2 SNEGSKA (reference sequence). The CDR3 is CSALKTREGIYEQYF. The CDR3, as DNA: TGCAGTGCTCTGAAGACGCGGGAGGGAATCTACGAGCAGTACTTC.

V gene TRBV21-1 combines with J gene TRBJ1-5. TRBV21-1 is tagged as a pseudogene. CDR3 length: 14 amino acids. CDR3 nucleotides: TGTGCCAGCAGCAAAAAGGCCCTACGCCAGCCCCAGCATTTT. Translating gives CASSKKALRQPQHF.

This clonotype was seen a few times. V usage is TRBV12-3 or TRBV12-4 and J usage is TRBJ2-1; 8 bases are a match to TRBD2. V was pared by 6 bases and J by 5 bases, with 6 bases of the junction left unmatched. The CDR3 has 14 residues. CDR3 sequence: CASRLSGANNEQFF. CDR3 nucleotides: TGTGCCAGCAGGCTTAGCGGGGCTAACAATGAGCAGTTCTTC.

This clonotype has a handful of counts. The chain carries TRBV7-9 and TRBJ2-7; 7 bases fit TRBD1. The CDR3 contains 15 residues. V was clipped by 8 bases and J by 0 bases; unmatched bases: 10. Germline CDR1 and CDR2: SEHNR and FQNEAQ (reference sequence). The CDR3 loop is CASDYRGDSSYEQYF. The CDR3 coding sequence is TGTGCCAGCGACTACCGAGGGGACAGCTCCTACGAGCAGTACTTC.

Points on this clonotype: Just one base apart from a much larger clone, this may be a read error. The V gene is TRBV7-8, the J gene TRBJ2-7; D might be TRBD1 (6 bases). The CDR3 totals 13 residues. Trimming left V 3 bases short and J 2 bases short, with 8 bases between. Germline loops: CDR1 SGHVS, CDR2 FQNEAQ. The CDR3 coding sequence is TGTGCCAGCAGCTTCAGGACAGCCTACGAGCAGTACTTC. Translation gives CASSFRTAYEQYF.

The rearrangement joins TRBV5-1 to TRBJ2-7; D is possibly TRBD1 (6 bases). V dropped 0 bases and J dropped 0 bases, with 7 bases sitting between them. Germline CDR1 reads SGHRS; CDR2 reads YFSETQ. The CDR3 length is 14 residues. In DNA, the CDR3 is TGCGCCAGCAGCTTGGGACAGGTCTCCTACGAGCAGTACTTC. Amino acids: CASSLGQVSYEQYF.

This clonotype was counted a few times. V usage is TRBV2 and J usage is TRBJ2-1; D may match TRBD1 or TRBD2 (6 bases each). This CDR3 has 15 residues. Per the germline V gene, CDR1 is SNHLY and CDR2 is FYNNEI. V was shortened by 11 bases and J by 0 bases, with 17 bases between the two germline ends. CDR3 sequence (DNA): TGTGCCTCGACAAAGGGGGGAAACTCCTACAATGAGCAGTTCTTC. It is translated as CASTKGGNSYNEQFF. Looking up the rest from reference TRBV2 and TRBJ2-1 gives the full variable domain: EPEVTQTPSHQVTQMGQEVILRCVPISNHLYFYWYRQILGQKVEFLVSFYNNEISEKSEIFDDQFSVERPDGSNFTLKIRSTKLEDSAMYFCASTKGGNSYNEQFFGPGTRLTVL.

This chain joins TRBV5-5 and TRBJ2-7; D gene ambiguous. The germline V gene encodes CDR1 SGHKS and CDR2 YYEKEE (reference sequence). Trimming took 7 bases from V and 4 from J, leaving 15 bases between them. The CDR3 length is 13 residues. The CDR3 sequence: CASSWGVGYEQYF. CDR3 DNA: TGTGCCAGCTCATGGGGTGTAGGGTACGAGCAGTACTTC.